The TCR beta chain described here comes from a study of radiotherapy plus CTLA-4 blockade in lung cancer. Clones were read by immunoSEQ multiplex PCR, and TCRdb kept only the in-frame ones, dropping some. The repertoire holds tens of thousands of clones, approximately 79% seen once, with around 10% in the top ten. CDR3 size: 15 residues. In germline, CDR1 is SGDLS, CDR2 YYNGEE. V lost 0 bases and J lost 5, with 11 bases in between. The sequence was obtained from a human donor with non-small cell lung cancer who had stable disease on radiotherapy plus ipilimumab. Sequences were derived from peripheral blood, sampled from a patient treated with radiotherapy plus ipilimumab. The chain has TRBV9 and TRBJ2-2; D not resolved. DNA of the CDR3: TGTGCCAGCAGCGTAGAAAGCTCCGGAACCGGGGAGCTGTTTTTT. Translated: CASSVESSGTGELFF. The variable domain in full, with the rest retrieved from reference TRBV9 and TRBJ2-2, is DSGVTQTPKHLITATGQRVTLRCSPRSGDLSVYWYQQSLDQGLQFLIQYYNGEERAKGNILERFSAQQFPDLHSELNLSSLELGDSALYFCASSVESSGTGELFFGEGSRLTVL.